One sample yielded the 30 T cell receptor beta chains listed below, sequenced in a study of CD8 T cells in acute hepatitis C reinfection. Here immunoSEQ multiplex PCR was the method, and the copy in TCRdb shows in-frame clones only, minus some. The sample lists 30,000 to 45,000 clones; approximately 85% were seen once. Stated time point: naive CD8 control sorted from an acute-time-point sample. The material sequenced was naive CD8+ T cells from PBMCs. The source of these receptors is a woman aged 18 to 35 who spontaneously cleared hepatitis C infection.

This clone has only a few counts. The chain has TRBV9 and TRBJ2-2, with a tentative D call TRBD1 (6 bases). The CDR3 has 17 residues. Germline-derived CDR1 and CDR2 are SGDLS and YYNGEE. Trimming took off 0 bases at V and 7 bases at J, with 19 bases between the two ends. CDR3: CASSVEREQGSFGELFF. For the CDR3, the DNA is TGTGCCAGCAGCGTAGAGAGGGAGCAGGGGAGTTTCGGGGAGCTGTTTTTT.

This rearrangement joins TRBV5-6 to TRBJ2-2; 11 nucleotides match TRBD2. With V trimmed by 3 bases and J by 5 bases, 12 bases remained unmatched. Germline V lookup: CDR1 SGHDT, CDR2 YYEEEE. The CDR3 sequence is 18 residues long. The CDR3 loop reads CASSSIAGGLLGTGELFF. In nucleotides, the CDR3 is TGTGCCAGCAGCTCCATAGCGGGAGGGCTTCTGGGGACCGGGGAGCTGTTTTTT.

This sequence joins TRBV4-1 and TRBJ2-7, with a possible D match to TRBD1 (6 bases). V was cut by 2 bases and J by 6 bases, with 11 bases left in between. The CDR3 extends over 13 amino acids. Germline V gives CDR1 MGHRA, CDR2 YSYEKL. The CDR3 DNA sequence: TGCGCCAGCAGCCAAAACAGGGTTGTCGAGCAGTACTTC. It encodes CASSQNRVVEQYF.

The chain is built from TRBV7-9 and TRBJ1-2, with 7 bases matching TRBD1. V lost 8 bases, J lost 6 bases, and 12 bases stayed unmatched. Per germline, CDR1 SEHNR and CDR2 FQNEAQ (reference sequence). The CDR3 spans 14 residues. CDR3 coding DNA: TGTGCCAGCTTACCACTGACAGGGTTTAATGGCTACACCTTC. It codes for CASLPLTGFNGYTF. The full variable domain, completed using reference TRBV7-9 and TRBJ1-2, is DTGVSQNPRHKITKRGQNVTFRCDPISEHNRLYWYRQTLGQGPEFLTYFQNEAQLEKSRLLSDRFSAERPKGSFSTLEIQRTEQGDSAMYLCASLPLTGFNGYTFGSGTRLTVV.

The chain uses TRBV7-6 and TRBJ1-3; D gene ambiguous. The V end was cut by 1 base, the J end by 1 base, with 5 bases between. CDR3 length equals 14 residues. Germline V gene lookup returns CDR1 SGHVS and CDR2 FNYEAQ. Written as DNA, the CDR3 is TGTGCCAGCAGCTTAGACGGATCTGGAAACACCATATATTTT. Its protein is CASSLDGSGNTIYF.

This rearrangement joins TRBV5-4 to TRBJ2-2, with D perhaps matching TRBD2 (5 bases). Per the germline V gene, CDR1 is SGHNT and CDR2 is YYREEE (reference sequence). The CDR3 totals 15 residues. Trimming removed 0 bases from V and 3 bases from J, with 9 bases in between. In DNA form, the CDR3 reads TGTGCCAGCAGCTTGGGAGGGAGCTACACCGGGGAGCTGTTTTTT. Translating gives CASSLGGSYTGELFF. Combining the CDR3 with reference TRBV5-4 and TRBJ2-2 gives the whole variable domain ETGVTQSPTHLIKTRGQQVTLRCSSQSGHNTVSWYQQALGQGPQFIFQYYREEENGRGNFPPRFSGLQFPNYSSELNVNALELDDSALYLCASSLGGSYTGELFFGEGSRLTVL.

This clone has more than one count but fewer than ten. The rearrangement links TRBV7-9 to TRBJ1-2, with a possible D match to TRBD1 (5 bases). The CDR3 totals 14 residues. In germline, CDR1 is SEHNR, CDR2 FQNEAQ (reference sequence). The V and J ends lost 6 bases and 4 bases respectively, with 15 bases between them. The CDR3 loop reads CASSFTGSPYGYTF. CDR3 bases: TGTGCCAGCAGTTTTACAGGTTCCCCCTATGGCTACACCTTC. The whole variable domain, filled in from reference TRBV7-9 and TRBJ1-2, reads DTGVSQNPRHKITKRGQNVTFRCDPISEHNRLYWYRQTLGQGPEFLTYFQNEAQLEKSRLLSDRFSAERPKGSFSTLEIQRTEQGDSAMYLCASSFTGSPYGYTFGSGTRLTVV.

V usage is TRBV27 and J usage is TRBJ2-2, with 12 bases lining up with TRBD2. V lost 6 bases to trimming and J lost 5 bases; unmatched junction nucleotides: 7. Germline V CDR1 and CDR2: MNHEY, SMNVEV (reference sequence). The CDR3 length is 16 residues. The chain's CDR3 is CASRLLAGGYTGELFF. The CDR3 DNA sequence: TGTGCCAGCAGACTCCTAGCGGGAGGGTATACCGGGGAGCTGTTTTTT.

The chain is built from TRBV4-2 and TRBJ2-2; D is tentatively TRBD1 or TRBD2 (5 bases each). In germline, CDR1 is LGHNA, CDR2 YNFKEQ. Trimming cost V 2 bases and J 0 bases, with 7 bases left between them. This CDR3 is built from 15 residues. CDR3 nucleotide sequence: TGTGCCAGCAGCCAATTGGGGGCGAACACCGGGGAGCTGTTTTTT. Protein: CASSQLGANTGELFF.

The chain links TRBV6-6 to TRBJ2-1; D unclear. The CDR3 spans 12 residues. V lost 3 bases to trimming and J lost 7 bases, with 7 bases between them. Germline CDR1 and CDR2: MNHNY and SVGAGI (reference sequence). For the CDR3, the DNA is TGTGCCAGCAGTTATGTGGCGAATGAGCAGTTCTTC. It yields the protein CASSYVANEQFF.

This clone was picked up a small number of times. V gene TRBV27 combines with J gene TRBJ2-5; unclear D gene. CDR3 length: 15 residues. Germline V gives CDR1 MNHEY, CDR2 SMNVEV (reference sequence). V lost 3 bases and J 0 bases, leaving 11 bases between the germline ends. CDR3 bases: TGTGCCAGCAGTTTGTCGATCACGTACCAAGAGACCCAGTACTTC. This gives the protein CASSLSITYQETQYF.

This chain connects TRBV13 to TRBJ2-5; no definite D call. This CDR3 region has 12 residues. Trimming pared 5 bases from V and 0 bases from J, leaving 4 bases between. Germline V gives CDR1 PRHDT, CDR2 FYEKMQ (reference sequence). The CDR3 region has the DNA TGTGCCAGCAGCCGGTACCAAGAGACCCAGTACTTC. It is translated as CASSRYQETQYF. The full variable domain, its missing parts supplied by reference TRBV13 and TRBJ2-5, is AAGVIQSPRHLIKEKRETATLKCYPIPRHDTVYWYQQGPGQDPQFLISFYEKMQSDKGSIPDRFSAQQFSDYHSELNMSSLELGDSALYFCASSRYQETQYFGPGTRLLVL.

This clone was counted only a few times. For the CDR3, the DNA is TGTGCCAGCAGCTTTAGGGACAGCAACACTGAAGCTTTCTTT. Encoded protein: CASSFRDSNTEAFF. The V gene is TRBV5-5, the J gene TRBJ1-1; TRBD1 aligns across 7 bases. Germline CDR1 SGHKS, CDR2 YYEKEE (reference sequence). The CDR3 sequence is 14 residues long. With V trimmed by 2 bases and J by 2 bases, 3 bases remained unmatched.

The chain links TRBV10-2 to TRBJ2-6; D is unresolved. This CDR3 has 18 amino acids. Germline V CDR1 and CDR2: WSHSY, SAAADI. Deletions cut 0 bases from V and 0 bases from J, with 12 bases between. The CDR3 loop reads CASSESEHLNSGANVLTF. The CDR3 nucleotides are TGCGCCAGCAGTGAGTCGGAACACCTAAACTCTGGGGCCAACGTCCTGACTTTC.

The chain joins TRBV23-1 to TRBJ1-5, with TRBD1 as a possible D gene (6 bases). TRBV23-1 counts as an open reading frame of uncertain function. Trimming left V 7 bases short and J 6 bases short, with 16 bases between. This CDR3 has 14 residues. The CDR3 is CASKYRVFGQPQHF. The DNA for the CDR3 is TGCGCCAGCAAGTACAGGGTTTTTGGTCAGCCCCAGCATTTT.

This clone was seen a few times. The rearrangement links TRBV4-1 to TRBJ1-2; 7 bases line up with TRBD1. The CDR3 loop spans 16 amino acids. The trim removed 1 base at V and 3 bases at J, leaving 8 bases unmatched. The germline V gene has CDR1 MGHRA and CDR2 YSYEKL. CDR3 region: CASSQAQQGWDYGYTF. For the CDR3, the DNA is TGCGCCAGCAGCCAAGCCCAACAGGGGTGGGACTATGGCTACACCTTC.

The chain carries TRBV11-2 and TRBJ2-1, with 7 bases lining up with TRBD2. The CDR3 spans 17 residues. Germline assignment: CDR1 SGHAT and CDR2 FQNNGV. V lost 1 base and J lost 6; bases outside the gene matches: 12. The CDR3 loop reads CASSLAVTSFGPNEQFF. CDR3 DNA sequence: TGTGCCAGCAGCTTAGCTGTGACTAGCTTCGGTCCCAATGAGCAGTTCTTC. The full variable domain, in which reference TRBV11-2 and TRBJ2-1 provide the parts outside the CDR3, is EAGVAQSPRYKIIEKRQSVAFWCNPISGHATLYWYQQILGQGPKLLIQFQNNGVVDDSQLPKDRFSAERLKGVDSTLKIQPAKLEDSAVYLCASSLAVTSFGPNEQFFGPGTRLTVL.

The V gene is TRBV10-3, the J gene TRBJ2-7, with TRBD1 matching 12 bases. J gave up 5 bases and V 3 bases, and 11 bases lay outside the gene matches. The CDR3 spans 17 residues. Germline loops: CDR1 ENHRY, CDR2 SYGVKD. DNA for the CDR3: TGTGCCATCAGTGACCGCACCGGGACAGGGGGCTGGAACGAGCAGTACTTC. It specifies CAISDRTGTGGWNEQYF.

The chain has TRBV7-9 and TRBJ2-4; D call uncertain. The CDR3 length is 13 residues. Germline V gives CDR1 SEHNR, CDR2 FQNEAQ (reference sequence). V was trimmed by 6 bases and J by 8 bases, leaving 14 bases between them. The CDR3 reads CASSSHRIHIQYF. In DNA form, the CDR3 reads TGTGCCAGCAGTTCCCACAGAATTCACATTCAGTACTTC.

The J gene is TRBJ1-2, the V gene TRBV5-4; TRBD1 agrees at 9 bases. From germline, CDR1 is SGHNT and CDR2 YYREEE (reference sequence). The CDR3 has 18 amino acids. Germline trimming cut 4 bases from V and 3 bases from J; bases unmatched to any gene: 16. The chain's CDR3 is CASSPEAGQGGWHYGYTF. Written as DNA, the CDR3 is TGTGCCAGCAGCCCGGAGGCGGGACAGGGAGGGTGGCACTATGGCTACACCTTC.

The chain has TRBV19 and TRBJ1-5; 9 bases map to TRBD1. Germline V gives CDR1 LNHDA, CDR2 SQIVND (reference sequence). J was trimmed by 6 bases and V by 5 bases; bases with no gene match: 20. This CDR3 has 19 residues. CDR3 DNA sequence: TGTGCCAGTAGTGTCTTAAAGATTCCTCTTACAGGGGGCGTTCAGCCCCAGCATTTT. Translated, it gives CASSVLKIPLTGGVQPQHF.

The genes are TRBV30 and TRBJ1-2; 10 bases fit TRBD1. CDR1 is GTSNPN and CDR2 is SVGIG in the germline V gene (reference sequence). The CDR3 covers 13 residues. V trimming: 2 bases; J trimming: 7 bases; junction bases outside the gene matches: 4. Here the CDR3 reads CAWSSGTGAGYTF. The CDR3 coding sequence is TGTGCCTGGAGTTCCGGGACAGGGGCTGGCTACACCTTC.

V is TRBV6-4 and J is TRBJ2-7, with D possibly TRBD2 on 5 matching bases. Germline V gives CDR1 MRHNA, CDR2 SNTAGT. Trimming pared 1 base from V and 7 bases from J, leaving 20 bases between. The CDR3 is 16 residues long. The CDR3 region is CASSDYHGTVTGEQYF. CDR3 sequence (DNA): TGTGCCAGCAGTGACTACCATGGTACGGTAACGGGGGAGCAGTACTTC.

The rearrangement joins TRBV6-5 to TRBJ2-1; D unclear. Per the germline V gene, CDR1 is MNHEY and CDR2 is SVGAGI. This CDR3 is 14 amino acids long. V was pared by 4 bases and J by 7 bases, with 14 bases between. The CDR3 bases are TGTGCCAGCAGTTCGGGTGACGGTTCTAATGAGCAGTTCTTC. This translates into CASSSGDGSNEQFF.

The chain has TRBV2 and TRBJ2-7, with TRBD1 as a possible D gene (5 bases). The CDR3 extends over 13 amino acids. CDR1 and CDR2 (germline): SNHLY, FYNNEI. Trimming stripped 7 bases from V and 1 base from J, with 11 bases between. For the CDR3, the DNA is TGTGCCAGCACCGCCGACAGTTCCTACGAGCAGTACTTC. Translating it yields CASTADSSYEQYF.

The chain recombines TRBV7-6 with TRBJ2-3; 11 nucleotides match TRBD2. This CDR3 is 17 amino acids long. Germline V gene lookup returns CDR1 SGHVS and CDR2 FNYEAQ. V shed 1 base, J shed 6 bases, and the junction held 9 bases outside the gene matches. The CDR3 sequence: CASSLVASGGPLDTQYF. For the CDR3, the DNA is TGTGCCAGCAGCTTAGTAGCTAGCGGGGGGCCTCTGGATACGCAGTATTTT.

V usage is TRBV19 and J usage is TRBJ1-1, with D hard to call. V lost 3 bases to trimming and J lost 1 base, with 12 bases between them. This CDR3 is built from 15 residues. The germline CDR1 and CDR2 sequences are LNHDA and SQIVND (reference sequence). CDR3 region: CASSILMAENTEAFF. The CDR3 bases are TGTGCCAGTAGTATCCTAATGGCGGAGAACACTGAAGCTTTCTTT.

The chain combines TRBV25-1 with TRBJ1-2, with D possibly TRBD1 on 5 matching bases. V was cut by 3 bases and J by 0 bases, with 17 bases left in between. The germline V gene has CDR1 MGHDK and CDR2 SYGVNS. The CDR3 totals 17 residues. CDR3: CASSDSVKGPANYGYTF. In nucleotides, the CDR3 is TGTGCCAGCAGTGACTCTGTTAAGGGACCAGCTAACTATGGCTACACCTTC.

J is TRBJ2-5 and V is TRBV30; D is uncertain. The V gene lost 6 bases and the J gene lost 3 bases, with 14 bases spanning the gap. Looked up from germline, CDR1 is GTSNPN and CDR2 is SVGIG (reference sequence). The length of the CDR3 is 13 residues. Written as DNA, the CDR3 is TGTGCCTGCCAATGGGAAGAGGAAGAGACCCAGTACTTC. Amino acid sequence: CACQWEEEETQYF.

The chain links TRBV6-1 to TRBJ2-7; a weak D match, TRBD2 (5 bases). The CDR3 contains 12 residues. Germline V gene lookup returns CDR1 MNHNS and CDR2 SASEGT. V was pared by 8 bases and J by 2 bases, with 10 bases between. CDR3 amino acids: CASVAGAYEQYF. CDR3 bases: TGTGCCAGCGTGGCGGGTGCCTACGAGCAGTACTTC.